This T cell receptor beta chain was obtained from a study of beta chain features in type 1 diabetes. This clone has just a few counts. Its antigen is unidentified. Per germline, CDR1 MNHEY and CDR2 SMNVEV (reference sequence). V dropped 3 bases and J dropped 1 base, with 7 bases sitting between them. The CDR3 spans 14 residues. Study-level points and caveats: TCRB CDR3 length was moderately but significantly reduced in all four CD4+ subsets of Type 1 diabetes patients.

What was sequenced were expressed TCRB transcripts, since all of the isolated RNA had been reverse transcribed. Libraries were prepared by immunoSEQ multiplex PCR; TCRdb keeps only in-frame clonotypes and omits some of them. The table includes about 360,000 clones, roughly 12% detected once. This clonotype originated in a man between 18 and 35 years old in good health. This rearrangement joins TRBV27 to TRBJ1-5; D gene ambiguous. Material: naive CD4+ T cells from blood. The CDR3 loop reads CASSLEQSNQPQHF. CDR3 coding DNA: TGTGCCAGCAGTTTGGAACAGAGCAATCAGCCCCAGCATTTT.